One T cell receptor (beta chain) is described in this entry. The antigen is undetermined. The sample originates from a study of PD-1 blockade in classical Hodgkin lymphoma. Study results and limitations: Complete responders matched newly diagnosed patients in baseline diversity. Individuals initiating nivolumab under 1 year after ASCT were excluded. Baseline TCR diversity was reportedly lower in newly diagnosed patients than healthy donors.

Each patient experienced a relapse that followed autologous stem cell transplantation, and brentuximab vedotin exposure varied. Complete response, partial response or progressive disease was recorded as best response. Germline V lookup: CDR1 SEHNR, CDR2 FQNEAQ (reference sequence). This CDR3 region has 13 residues. Trimming cost V 5 bases and J 5 bases, with 10 bases left between them. Method: immunoSEQ multiplex PCR; TCRdb's copy keeps in-frame clones and lacks some. This table holds tens of thousands of clones, more than 65% found once. The J gene is TRBJ1-5, the V gene TRBV7-9; possibly TRBD1 for D (5 bases). The sequence was collected from a human donor with classical Hodgkin lymphoma. The sequencing here drew on peripheral blood mononuclear cells (PBMCs), taken at baseline. The CDR3 DNA reads TGTGCCAGCAGCCTGGGGACGGATCAGCCCCAGCATTTT. Protein sequence: CASSLGTDQPQHF.